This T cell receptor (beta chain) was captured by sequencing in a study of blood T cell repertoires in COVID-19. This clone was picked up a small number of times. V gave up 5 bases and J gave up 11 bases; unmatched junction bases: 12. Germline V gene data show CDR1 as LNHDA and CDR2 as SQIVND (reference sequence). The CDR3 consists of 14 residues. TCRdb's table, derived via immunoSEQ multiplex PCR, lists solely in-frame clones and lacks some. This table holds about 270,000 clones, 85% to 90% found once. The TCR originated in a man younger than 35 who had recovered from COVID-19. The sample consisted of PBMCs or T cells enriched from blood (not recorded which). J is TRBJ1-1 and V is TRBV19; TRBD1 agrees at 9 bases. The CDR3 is CASSARDRVSWAFF. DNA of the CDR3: TGTGCCAGTAGTGCCCGGGACAGGGTTTCGTGGGCTTTCTTT.